This T cell receptor beta chain was retrieved from a study of graft-versus-host responses after intestinal transplantation. In the study overall: Induction using anti-thymocyte globulin, followed by tacrolimus and steroids for around 3 years, was given to all recipients.

CDR3 length: 13 amino acids. The V and J ends lost 3 bases and 2 bases respectively, with 2 bases between them. Germline V gives CDR1 SGHVS, CDR2 FNYEAQ. TCRdb's copy holds only in-frame clones and misses some; the assay was immunoSEQ multiplex PCR. The table records approximately 20,000 clones, around 38% of them present only once. General study points: An association linked early post-transplant HvG declines with peak circulating GvH clone levels.

There were some 200,000 CFSE-labeled responder cells plated together with some 200,000 irradiated, violet-dye-labeled stimulator cells. The clonotype was recovered from a human patient who received an intestinal transplant. This chain uses TRBV7-6 with TRBJ2-6; D unclear. This sample comprised alloreactive CD8+ T cells from a mixed lymphocyte reaction culture, obtained before intestinal transplant. The sample's subset: CFSE-low proliferating T cells sorted from roughly six-day pre-transplant mixed lymphocyte reaction (GvH or HvG direction). DNA for the CDR3: TGTGCCAGCAGCTTTACTGGGGCCAACGTCCTGACTTTC. Encoded protein: CASSFTGANVLTF.